This T cell receptor (beta chain) was sequenced in a study of blood T cell repertoires in COVID-19. Study summary: COVID-19 samples collected from the United States, Italy and Spain covered acute and convalescent phases.

V was shortened by 0 bases and J by 7 bases, with 13 bases between the two germline ends. Germline values: CDR1 SGHVS, CDR2 FQNEAQ. The CDR3 extends over 15 amino acids. This clone showed up just a few times. Recruitment covered about 25 US areas and drew participants whose ages spanned roughly 18 to 90 years. Assignments of participants to cohorts depended upon their own reported clinical history. Original handling: Amplification of reference gene primers provided the estimated nucleated cell counts. Some clones are missing from TCRdb's copy, which holds only in-frame ones; the method was immunoSEQ multiplex PCR. Clone size and the V and J calls come from that table; the DNA yielded D and trimming. The data hold around 250,000 clones, with approximately 82% observed a single time.

The source material was PBMCs or T cells enriched from blood (not recorded which). J is TRBJ1-5 and V is TRBV7-8, with D perhaps TRBD1 (6 bases). This TCR came from a man in his forties who had been exposed to COVID-19. The CDR3 DNA reads TGTGCCAGCAGCTTAGCCACGGGTACAGGGCAGCCCCAGCATTTT. Amino acid sequence: CASSLATGTGQPQHF.